This T cell receptor (beta chain) was retrieved from a study of prognosis after radiotherapy for stage I lung cancer. Study at large: About 13 of the patients presented with newly diagnosed primary stage I lung tumors; a few had oligometastatic NSCLC following surgical resection of the primary tumor.

Genomic DNA provided the template from which TCR beta CDR3 was amplified by two-round multiplex PCR. During first-round PCR, primers specific to each TRBV and TRBJ gene were used. TCRdb passed the multiplex PCR reads through MiXCR, listing each CDR3 protein once. The sample carries about 14,000 distinct CDR3 sequences, 28% recorded once. In germline, CDR1 is MNHEY, CDR2 SVGEGT. Trimming cost V 5 bases and J 7 bases; bases outside gene matches: 9. This CDR3 region has 14 residues. By proportion, this clonotype is medium-sized. This sample comprised PBMCs, obtained before or after stereotactic body radiation therapy (not recorded which). This clonotype was sampled from a donor aged 50 or older with non-small cell lung cancer. The V call is TRBV6-2 or TRBV6-3, the J call TRBJ1-2, with 8 bases that match TRBD1. CDR3 protein: CASSVWTGRGGYTF. CDR3 in DNA: TGTGCCAGCAGTGTTTGGACAGGGAGGGGTGGCTACACCTTC.